This passage covers 17 T cell receptor beta chains from one sample sequenced in a study of prognosis after radiotherapy for stage I lung cancer. From genomic DNA, two-round multiplex PCR was used to amplify TCR beta CDR3. Primers specific to each TRBV and TRBJ gene drove first-round PCR. MiXCR was run by TCRdb on the multiplex PCR reads, yielding one entry per CDR3 protein. The sample shows tens of thousands of distinct CDR3 sequences, around two fifths of them seen only once. Sample: PBMCs, taken before or after stereotactic body radiation therapy (not recorded which). The source is a donor over 45 with non-small cell lung cancer.

The sample holds many counts of this clonotype. The chain combines TRBV11-1 with TRBJ2-2; D is unclear. V was cut by 5 bases and J by 1 base, with 2 bases left in between. This CDR3 spans 12 amino acids. From germline, CDR1 is SGHAT and CDR2 FQDESV (reference sequence). Here the CDR3 DNA reads TGTGCCAGCAGCCAGAACACCGGGGAGCTGTTTTTT. Its translation is CASSQNTGELFF.

This clonotype is judged medium-sized. The J gene is TRBJ2-7, the V gene TRBV12-5, with D perhaps TRBD1 (5 bases). Trimming took 5 bases from V and 4 from J, leaving 9 bases between them. The length of the CDR3 is 12 residues. Germline CDR1 and CDR2: LGHNT and FRNRAP. CDR3 in DNA: TGTGCTAGTGGTCCGACAGTATACGAGCAGTACTTC. Translating gives CASGPTVYEQYF.

In this sample, this clonotype turned up many times. The chain is built from TRBV24-1 and TRBJ1-2; a possible D gene is TRBD1 (5 bases). Germline V gene sequence: CDR1 KGHDR, CDR2 SFDVKD. The CDR3 runs 15 residues. Trimming left V 4 bases short and J 0 bases short, with 11 bases between. The CDR3 is CATSDRDGPNYGYTF. CDR3 bases: TGTGCCACCAGTGACCGGGACGGACCTAACTATGGCTACACCTTC.

The gene calls are TRBV4-3 and TRBJ1-2; 7 positions agree with TRBD1. This CDR3 region has 16 residues. Germline CDR1 reads LGHNA; CDR2 reads YSLEER. V shed 0 bases and J 2 bases; nucleotides not matched to a gene: 6. CDR3 in DNA: TGCGCCAGCAGCCAAGACGCGACAGGGACCAACTATGGCTACACCTTC. This sequence encodes CASSQDATGTNYGYTF.

The rearrangement joins TRBV27 to TRBJ1-2; 7 nucleotides line up with TRBD1. The V segment lost 10 bases and the J segment 4 bases; nucleotides outside the gene matches: 9. The CDR3 loop spans 13 amino acids. Germline V CDR1 and CDR2: MNHEY, SMNVEV (reference sequence). The CDR3 spells CATWDSESYGYTF. In DNA, the CDR3 is TGTGCCACCTGGGACAGCGAAAGCTATGGCTACACCTTC.

This clonotype has a count of ten or more. V and J are TRBV5-4 and TRBJ1-2, with 9 bases lining up with TRBD1. The junction had 7 bases not matched to a gene; V was cut back by 4 bases and J by 6 bases. The CDR3 contains 14 residues. Germline lookup yields CDR1 SGHNT and CDR2 YYREEE (reference sequence). For the CDR3, the DNA is TGTGCCAGCAGCCTCACGACAGGGGGGCATGGCTACACCTTC. Translation gives CASSLTTGGHGYTF.

There are many counts of this clonotype. This chain links TRBV12-3 or TRBV12-4 with TRBJ2-5; D not certain. V was clipped by 6 bases and J by 0 bases, with 11 bases between them. This CDR3 spans 14 amino acids. The CDR3 DNA is TGTGCCAGCAGCAAAGGACGGTACCAAGAGACCCAGTACTTC. Translated: CASSKGRYQETQYF.

To note about this clonotype: A read error likely explains this, since a far larger clone differs by one base. The V and J genes are TRBV6-5 and TRBJ1-5; the D gene is possibly TRBD1 (5 bases). Germline V gives CDR1 MNHEY, CDR2 SVGAGI. The V gene lost 9 bases and the J gene lost 5 bases, with 29 bases spanning the gap. The CDR3 is made up of 18 amino acids. The chain's CDR3 is CASQLRQWQLGRYQPQHF. The CDR3 region has the DNA TGTGCCAGTCAACTCCGACAGTGGCAGCTCGGTCGTTATCAGCCCCAGCATTTT.

This clonotype was detected many times. The chain is built from TRBV30 and TRBJ2-7; possibly TRBD2 for D (6 bases). Looked up from germline, CDR1 is GTSNPN and CDR2 is SVGIG (reference sequence). The CDR3 sequence is 13 residues long. V was shortened by 5 bases and J by 2 bases, with 13 bases between the two germline ends. CDR3 loop: CAWSRGLPYEQYF. The CDR3 region has the DNA TGTGCCTGGTCAAGGGGACTGCCCTACGAGCAGTACTTC. The whole variable domain, filled in from reference TRBV30 and TRBJ2-7, reads SQTIHQWPATLVQPVGSPLSLECTVEGTSNPNLYWYRQAAGRGLQLLFYSVGIGQISSEVPQNLSASRPQDRQFILSSKKLLLSDSGFYLCAWSRGLPYEQYFGPGTRLTVT.

There are many counts of this clonotype. This sequence joins TRBV12-3 or TRBV12-4 and TRBJ1-2; D gene uncertain. The CDR3 contains 15 residues. V was cut by 1 base and J by 8 bases, with 17 bases left in between. CDR3 region: CASSLGKSLSGGYTF. In DNA form, the CDR3 reads TGTGCCAGCAGTTTAGGAAAATCTCTCTCGGGGGGCTACACCTTC.

As concerns this clonotype: A junction boundary mismatches the germline segment, possibly from a read error. The V call is TRBV7-8, the J call TRBJ2-5; 7 bases match TRBD2. The CDR3 runs 16 residues. From germline, CDR1 is SGHVS and CDR2 FQNEAQ. Here the CDR3 DNA reads TGTGCCAGCAGCGGGGGAGGTTGGGGGGGAGAAGAGACCCAGTACTTT. Translation: CASSGGGWGGEETQYF.

This clonotype has a count of ten or more. The chain employs TRBV20-1 and TRBJ2-3; 10 nucleotides match TRBD2. V was pared by 6 bases and J by 6 bases, with 9 bases of the junction left unmatched. Germline CDR1 is DFQATT and CDR2 is SNEGSKA (reference sequence). The CDR3 length is 14 residues. The CDR3 sequence is CSAPAGGFGDTQYF. The CDR3 DNA reads as TGCAGTGCGCCAGCGGGGGGGTTTGGGGATACGCAGTATTTT.

This clonotype came up many times. This chain connects TRBV14 to TRBJ2-2, with D maybe TRBD1 (6 bases). The CDR3 runs 14 residues. CDR1 and CDR2 (germline): SGHDN, FVKESK. V lost 0 bases, J lost 7 bases, and 9 bases lay in between. CDR3 nucleotide sequence: TGTGCCAGCAGCCAAGACAGGGGTGGCGGGGAGCTGTTTTTT. Amino acid sequence: CASSQDRGGGELFF.

This clonotype was counted a single time. The genes are TRBV7-9 and TRBJ2-1; TRBD1 matches at 7 bases. Trimming at V came to 4 bases and at J to 6 bases, leaving 6 bases not matched to a gene. This CDR3 has 14 amino acids. The germline V gene has CDR1 SEHNR and CDR2 FQNEAQ (reference sequence). The CDR3 loop reads CASSSTDRANEQFF. The DNA for the CDR3 is TGTGCCAGCAGCTCGACTGACAGGGCCAATGAGCAGTTCTTC.

The rearrangement joins TRBV12-3 or TRBV12-4 to TRBJ1-3; D is uncertain. This CDR3 is 12 amino acids long. The V and J ends lost 6 bases and 2 bases respectively, with 5 bases between them. The CDR3 sequence: CASSGPGNTIYF. In DNA, the CDR3 is TGTGCCAGCAGCGGGCCTGGAAACACCATATATTTT.

This clonotype is a singleton in its sample. Relative to the germline gene, one junction end is altered; a read error may explain this. The chain has TRBV5-1 and TRBJ2-1; TRBD1 might be the D (5 bases). CDR3 length: 13 residues. CDR1 SGHRS and CDR2 YFSETQ come from the germline V gene. CDR3 bases: TGTGCCAGCAGCTTAATGTGGGGCGATGAGCAGTTCTTC. Protein: CASSLMWGDEQFF.

In regard to this clonotype: It is likely a read error: a sequence one base away is far more abundant. V gene TRBV25-1 combines with J gene TRBJ2-7; no clear D. The germline V and J ends were trimmed by 5 bases and 7 bases, with 18 bases remaining between them. Per germline, CDR1 MGHDK and CDR2 SYGVNS. The CDR3 contains 14 residues. The CDR3 coding sequence is TGTGCCAGCAGTCCCAGAGGATCCTACAATGAGCAGTACTTC. Its translation is CASSPRGSYNEQYF.